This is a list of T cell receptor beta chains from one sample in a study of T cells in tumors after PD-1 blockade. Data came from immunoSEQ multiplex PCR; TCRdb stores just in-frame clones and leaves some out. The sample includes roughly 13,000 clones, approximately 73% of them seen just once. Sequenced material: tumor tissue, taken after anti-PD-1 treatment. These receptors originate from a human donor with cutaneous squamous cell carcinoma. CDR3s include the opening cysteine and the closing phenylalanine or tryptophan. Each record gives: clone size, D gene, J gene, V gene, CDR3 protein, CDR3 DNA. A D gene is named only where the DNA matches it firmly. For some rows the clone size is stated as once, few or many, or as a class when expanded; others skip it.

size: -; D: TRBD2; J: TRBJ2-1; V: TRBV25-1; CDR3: CASSESVGLAKNEQFF; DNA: TGTGCCAGCAGTGAAAGCGTGGGACTAGCGAAGAATGAGCAGTTCTTC
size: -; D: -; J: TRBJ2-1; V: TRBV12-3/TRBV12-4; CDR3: CASRPINNEQFF; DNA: TGTGCCAGCAGACCCATCAACAATGAGCAGTTCTTC
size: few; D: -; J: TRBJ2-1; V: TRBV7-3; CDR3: CASSLSGNNEQFF; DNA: TGTGCCAGCAGCTTATCGGGGAACAATGAGCAGTTCTTC
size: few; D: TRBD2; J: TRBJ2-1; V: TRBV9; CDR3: CASSVDVSGTYNEQFF; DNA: TGTGCCAGCAGCGTAGACGTTAGCGGGACGTACAATGAGCAGTTCTTC
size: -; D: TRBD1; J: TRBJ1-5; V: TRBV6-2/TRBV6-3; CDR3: CASSSPTGWGNQPQHF; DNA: TGTGCCAGCAGTTCTCCGACAGGGTGGGGAAATCAGCCCCAGCATTTT
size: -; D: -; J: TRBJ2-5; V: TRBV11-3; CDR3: CAIEGGLLKTQYF; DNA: TGTGCGATTGAGGGGGGGCTTCTCAAGACCCAGTACTTC
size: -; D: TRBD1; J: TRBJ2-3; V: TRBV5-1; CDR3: CASSLVGTGSTDTQYF; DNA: TGCGCCAGCAGCTTGGTTGGGACAGGGAGCACAGATACGCAGTATTTT
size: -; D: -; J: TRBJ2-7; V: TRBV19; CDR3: CASSIQGQYEQYF; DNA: TGTGCCAGTAGTATACAGGGGCAATACGAGCAGTACTTC
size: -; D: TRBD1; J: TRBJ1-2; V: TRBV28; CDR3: CASTAIRQGDYGYTF; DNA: TGTGCCAGCACCGCAATCCGACAGGGTGACTATGGCTACACCTTC
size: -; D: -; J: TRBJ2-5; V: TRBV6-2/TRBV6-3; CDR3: CASSYGGLGQETQYF; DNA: TGTGCCAGCAGTTACGGGGGCTTGGGGCAAGAGACCCAGTACTTC
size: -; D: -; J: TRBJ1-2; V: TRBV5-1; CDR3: CASRESTTNYGYTF; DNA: TGCGCCAGCAGAGAATCTACAACTAACTATGGCTACACCTTC
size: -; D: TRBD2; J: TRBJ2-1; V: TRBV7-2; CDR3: CASTSGPGGSYNEQFF; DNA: TGTGCCAGCACATCTGGGCCGGGGGGTTCCTACAATGAGCAGTTCTTC
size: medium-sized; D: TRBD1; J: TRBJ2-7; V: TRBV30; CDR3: CAWSVTGRYEQYF; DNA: TGTGCCTGGAGTGTGACAGGGCGCTACGAGCAGTACTTC
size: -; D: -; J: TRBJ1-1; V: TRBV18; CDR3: CASSSISAEAFF; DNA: TGTGCCAGCTCCTCAATCAGCGCTGAAGCTTTCTTT
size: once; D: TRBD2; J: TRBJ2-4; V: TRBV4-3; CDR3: CASSQGLAAGIQYF; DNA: TGCGCCAGCAGCCAAGGACTAGCTGCCGGCATTCAGTACTTC
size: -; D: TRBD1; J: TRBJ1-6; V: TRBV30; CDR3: CAWSVFSRDRLPDSYNSPLHF; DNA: TGTGCCTGGAGTGTATTTTCTCGGGACAGATTACCTGACTCCTATAATTCACCCCTCCACTTT
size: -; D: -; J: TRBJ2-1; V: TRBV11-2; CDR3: CASSSAPFYNEQFF; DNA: TGTGCCAGCAGCTCGGCTCCGTTCTACAATGAGCAGTTCTTC
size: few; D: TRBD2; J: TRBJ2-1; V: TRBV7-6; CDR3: CASSLERGNEQFF; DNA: TGTGCCAGCAGCTTAGAGCGGGGCAATGAGCAGTTCTTC
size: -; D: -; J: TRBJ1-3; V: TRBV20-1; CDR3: CSASLGNTIYF; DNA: TGCAGTGCTAGTCTTGGAAACACCATATATTTT
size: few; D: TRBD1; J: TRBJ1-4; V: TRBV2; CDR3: CASSGQGLNEKLFF; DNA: TGTGCCAGCAGCGGACAGGGACTTAATGAAAAACTGTTTTTT
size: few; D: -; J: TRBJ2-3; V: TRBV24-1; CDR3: CATSEFNVVREPSTDTQYF; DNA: TGTGCCACCAGTGAGTTTAATGTCGTACGGGAACCTAGCACAGATACGCAGTATTTT
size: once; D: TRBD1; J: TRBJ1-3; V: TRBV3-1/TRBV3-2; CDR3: CASSQDGTGRNTIYF; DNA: TGTGCCAGCAGCCAAGATGGGACAGGGCGAAACACCATATATTTT
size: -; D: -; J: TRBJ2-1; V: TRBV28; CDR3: CASSFIPPGPANHNEQFF; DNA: TGTGCCAGCAGTTTCATCCCCCCCGGTCCCGCGAACCACAATGAGCAGTTCTTC
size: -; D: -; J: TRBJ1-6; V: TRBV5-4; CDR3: CASSPPGGSYNSPLHF; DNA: TGTGCCAGCAGCCCGCCTGGGGGCTCCTATAATTCACCCCTCCACTTT
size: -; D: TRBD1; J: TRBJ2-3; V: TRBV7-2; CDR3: CASSLNPGGADTQYF; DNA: TGTGCCAGCAGCTTAAATCCAGGGGGCGCAGATACGCAGTATTTT
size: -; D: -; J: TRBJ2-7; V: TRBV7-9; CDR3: CASSLEGTPSYEQYF; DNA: TGTGCCAGCAGCTTAGAGGGGACACCGTCCTACGAGCAGTACTTC
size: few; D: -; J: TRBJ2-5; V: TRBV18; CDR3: CASSQGFQETQYF; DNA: TGTGCCAGCTCACAAGGTTTCCAAGAGACCCAGTACTTC
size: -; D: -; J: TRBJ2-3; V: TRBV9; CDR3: CASSVEREGTDTQYF; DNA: TGTGCCAGCAGCGTAGAAAGGGAGGGCACAGATACGCAGTATTTT
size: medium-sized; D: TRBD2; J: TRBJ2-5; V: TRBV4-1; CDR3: CASSQELAALKATQYF; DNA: TGCGCCAGCAGCCAAGAGCTAGCGGCCCTTAAGGCGACCCAGTACTTC
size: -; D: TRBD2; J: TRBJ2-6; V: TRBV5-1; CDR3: CASSRGLAGSSGANVLTF; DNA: TGCGCCAGCAGCCGGGGTCTAGCGGGGAGCTCTGGGGCCAACGTCCTGACTTTC
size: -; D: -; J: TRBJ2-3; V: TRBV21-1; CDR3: CASSNGLAGERADTQYF; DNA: TGTGCCAGCAGCAACGGACTAGCGGGAGAACGGGCAGATACGCAGTATTTT
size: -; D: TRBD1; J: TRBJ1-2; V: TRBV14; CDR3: CASSQQGVFGGYTF; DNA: TGTGCCAGCAGCCAGCAGGGGGTCTTCGGTGGCTACACCTTC
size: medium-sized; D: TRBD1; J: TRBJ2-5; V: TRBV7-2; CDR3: CASSLDPSGGVYF; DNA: TGTGCCAGCAGTTTGGACCCCTCAGGGGGCGTATACTTC
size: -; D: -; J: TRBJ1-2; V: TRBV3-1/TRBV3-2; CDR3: CASSQFNMMGYTF; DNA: TGTGCCAGCAGCCAATTTAATATGATGGGCTACACCTTC
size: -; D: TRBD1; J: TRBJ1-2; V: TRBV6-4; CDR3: CASRGDRDGYTF; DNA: TGTGCCAGCAGAGGGGACAGGGATGGCTACACCTTC
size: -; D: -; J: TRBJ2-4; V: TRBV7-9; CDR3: CASSSRGGPVDIQYF; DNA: TGTGCCAGCAGCTCCCGAGGGGGGCCAGTTGACATTCAGTACTTC
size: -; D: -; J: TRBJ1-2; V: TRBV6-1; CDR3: CASSEGLYGYTF; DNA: TGTGCCAGCAGTGAAGGACTTTATGGCTACACCTTC
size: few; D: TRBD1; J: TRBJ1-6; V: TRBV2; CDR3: CASRDTGVRGSPLHF; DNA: TGTGCCAGCAGGGATACAGGGGTACGAGGATCACCCCTCCACTTT
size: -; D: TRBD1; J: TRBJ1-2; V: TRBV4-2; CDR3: CASSQGLRGRGYTF; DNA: TGTGCCAGCAGCCAAGGTCTGAGGGGGCGCGGCTACACCTTC
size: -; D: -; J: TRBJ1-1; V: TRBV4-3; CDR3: CASSQDLGQGGTEAFF; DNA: TGCGCCAGCAGCCAAGATTTGGGGCAGGGAGGCACTGAAGCTTTCTTT
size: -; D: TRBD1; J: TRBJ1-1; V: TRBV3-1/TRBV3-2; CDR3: CASSTGGPHEAFF; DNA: TGTGCCAGCTCAACAGGGGGACCCCATGAAGCTTTCTTT
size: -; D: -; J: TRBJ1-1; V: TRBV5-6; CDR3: CASSLAWSLWENTEAFF; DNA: TGTGCCAGCAGCTTGGCCTGGTCCCTTTGGGAGAACACTGAAGCTTTCTTT
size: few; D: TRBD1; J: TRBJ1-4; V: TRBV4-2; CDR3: CASSLGQGDEKLFF; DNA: TGTGCCAGCAGCCTCGGACAGGGGGATGAAAAACTGTTTTTT
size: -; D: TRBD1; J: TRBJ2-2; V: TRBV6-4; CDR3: CASSRGTGDTGELFF; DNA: TGTGCCAGCAGTCGAGGGACAGGGGACACCGGGGAGCTGTTTTTT
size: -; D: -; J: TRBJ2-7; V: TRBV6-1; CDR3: CASRRGNRYEQYF; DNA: TGTGCCAGCCGGCGTGGGAACCGCTACGAGCAGTACTTC
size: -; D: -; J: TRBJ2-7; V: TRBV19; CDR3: CASSIGPVSFYEQYF; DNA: TGTGCCAGTAGTATAGGGCCAGTTAGCTTCTACGAGCAGTACTTC